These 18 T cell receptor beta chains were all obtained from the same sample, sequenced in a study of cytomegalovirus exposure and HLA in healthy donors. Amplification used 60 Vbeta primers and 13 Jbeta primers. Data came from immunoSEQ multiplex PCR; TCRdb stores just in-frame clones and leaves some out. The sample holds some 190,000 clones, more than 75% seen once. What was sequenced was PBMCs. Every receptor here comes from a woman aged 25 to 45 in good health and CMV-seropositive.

The CDR3 region has the DNA TGTGCCAGTAGCCTTGAGGAGGTCCAGTACTTC. It yields the protein CASSLEEVQYF. V is TRBV7-6 and J is TRBJ2-5; D may be TRBD2 (5 bases). Germline V gives CDR1 SGHVS, CDR2 FNYEAQ. The CDR3 sequence is 11 residues long. Trimming took off 9 bases at V and 10 bases at J, with 15 bases between the two ends.

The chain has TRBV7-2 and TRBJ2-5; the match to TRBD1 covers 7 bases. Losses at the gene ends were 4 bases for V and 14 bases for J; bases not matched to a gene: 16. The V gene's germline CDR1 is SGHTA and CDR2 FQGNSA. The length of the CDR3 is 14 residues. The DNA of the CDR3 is TGTGCCAGCAGCTCGGGACAAGCTATACAGGGGATCTACTTC. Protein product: CASSSGQAIQGIYF.

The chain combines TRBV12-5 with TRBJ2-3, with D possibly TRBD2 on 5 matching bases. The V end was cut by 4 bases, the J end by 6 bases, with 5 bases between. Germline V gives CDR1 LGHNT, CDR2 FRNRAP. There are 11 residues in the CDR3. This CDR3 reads CASGSGDTQYF. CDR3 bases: TGTGCTAGTGGTTCGGGGGATACGCAGTATTTT.

CDR3 nucleotide sequence: TGTGCCAGCAGTCCCTCAGGGGAAGCCCCGTACAATGAGCAGTTCTTC. Encoded protein: CASSPSGEAPYNEQFF. The V and J genes are TRBV25-1 and TRBJ2-1, with a possible D match to TRBD1 (6 bases). Trimming took off 5 bases at V and 4 bases at J, with 18 bases between the two ends. Germline assignment: CDR1 MGHDK and CDR2 SYGVNS. The CDR3 totals 16 residues.

The CDR3 nucleotides are TGTGCCAGCAGTACCAGCAATGAGCAGTTCTTC. Its protein product is CASSTSNEQFF. The chain couples TRBV28 to TRBJ2-1; no firm D call. Per the germline V gene, CDR1 is MDHEN and CDR2 is SYDVKM. V lost 5 bases to trimming and J lost 6 bases, with 5 bases between them. The CDR3 length is 11 residues. Combining the CDR3 with reference TRBV28 and TRBJ2-1 gives the whole variable domain DVKVTQSSRYLVKRTGEKVFLECVQDMDHENMFWYRQDPGLGLRLIYFSYDVKMKEKGDIPEGYSVSREKKERFSLILESASTNQTSMYLCASSTSNEQFFGPGTRLTVL.

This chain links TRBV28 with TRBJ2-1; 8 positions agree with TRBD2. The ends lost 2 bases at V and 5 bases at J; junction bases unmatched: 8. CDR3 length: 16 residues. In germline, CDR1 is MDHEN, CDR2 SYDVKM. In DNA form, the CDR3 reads TGTGCCAGCAGTTTACTGAGCGGGGGACCTAACAATGAGCAGTTCTTC. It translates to CASSLLSGGPNNEQFF.

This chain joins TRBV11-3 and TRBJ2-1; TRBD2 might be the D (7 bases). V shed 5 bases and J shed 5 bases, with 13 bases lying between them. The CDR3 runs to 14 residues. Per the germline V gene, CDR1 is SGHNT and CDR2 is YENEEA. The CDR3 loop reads CASSGGARNNEQFF. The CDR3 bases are TGTGCCAGCAGCGGGGGGGCGCGTAACAATGAGCAGTTCTTC.

The DNA of the CDR3 is TGCGCCAGCAGCCGCGGCTCACAGGGCAATGAAAAACTGTTTTTT. Translated, it gives CASSRGSQGNEKLFF. The chain combines TRBV4-3 with TRBJ1-4; maybe TRBD1 (6 bases). This CDR3 comprises 15 residues. Germline V lookup: CDR1 LGHNA, CDR2 YSLEER. Trimming removed 4 bases at V and 5 bases at J, with 14 bases between.

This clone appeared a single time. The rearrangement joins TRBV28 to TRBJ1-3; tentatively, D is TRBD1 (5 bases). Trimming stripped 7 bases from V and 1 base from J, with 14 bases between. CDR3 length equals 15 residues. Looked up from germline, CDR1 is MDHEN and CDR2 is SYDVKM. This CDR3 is CASTPHGASGNTIYF. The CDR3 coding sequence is TGTGCCAGCACCCCCCATGGGGCGTCTGGAAACACCATATATTTT.

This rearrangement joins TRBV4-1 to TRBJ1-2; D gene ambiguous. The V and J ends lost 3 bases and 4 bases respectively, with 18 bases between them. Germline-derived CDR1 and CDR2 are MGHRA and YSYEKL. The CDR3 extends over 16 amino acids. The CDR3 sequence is CASSHNPRPGLYGYTF. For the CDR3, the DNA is TGCGCCAGCAGCCACAACCCACGGCCAGGCCTCTATGGCTACACCTTC.

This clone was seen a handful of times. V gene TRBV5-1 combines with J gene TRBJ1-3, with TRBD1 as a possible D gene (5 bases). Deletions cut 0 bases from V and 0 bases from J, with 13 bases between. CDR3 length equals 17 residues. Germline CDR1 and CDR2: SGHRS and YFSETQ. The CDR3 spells CASSLEGRGASGNTIYF. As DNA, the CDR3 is TGCGCCAGCAGCTTGGAGGGTCGTGGGGCCTCTGGAAACACCATATATTTT.

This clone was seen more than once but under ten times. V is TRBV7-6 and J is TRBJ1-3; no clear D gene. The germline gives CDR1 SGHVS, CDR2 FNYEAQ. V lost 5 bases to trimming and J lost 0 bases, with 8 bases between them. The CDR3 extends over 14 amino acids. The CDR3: CASSPESSGNTIYF. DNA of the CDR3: TGTGCCAGCAGCCCCGAGAGCTCTGGAAACACCATATATTTT.

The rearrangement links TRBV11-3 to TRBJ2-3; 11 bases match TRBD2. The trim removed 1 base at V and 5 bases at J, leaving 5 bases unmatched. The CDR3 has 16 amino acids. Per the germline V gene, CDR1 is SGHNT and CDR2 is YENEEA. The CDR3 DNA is TGTGCCAGCAGCTTAGTCCTAGCGGGGGGCGTAGATACGCAGTATTTT. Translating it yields CASSLVLAGGVDTQYF.

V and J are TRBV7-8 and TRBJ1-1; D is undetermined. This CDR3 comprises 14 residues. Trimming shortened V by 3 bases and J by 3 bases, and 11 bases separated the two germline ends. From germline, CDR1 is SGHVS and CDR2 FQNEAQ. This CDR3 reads CASSLGRRDTEAFF. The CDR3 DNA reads TGTGCCAGCAGCTTGGGTCGGAGGGACACTGAAGCTTTCTTT.

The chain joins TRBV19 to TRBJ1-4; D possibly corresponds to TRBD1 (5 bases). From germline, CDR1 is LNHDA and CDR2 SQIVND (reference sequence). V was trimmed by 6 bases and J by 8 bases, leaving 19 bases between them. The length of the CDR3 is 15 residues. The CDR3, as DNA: TGTGCCAGTAGCCGTATCGGACAAGCCGGGGAAAAACTGTTTTTT. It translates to CASSRIGQAGEKLFF.

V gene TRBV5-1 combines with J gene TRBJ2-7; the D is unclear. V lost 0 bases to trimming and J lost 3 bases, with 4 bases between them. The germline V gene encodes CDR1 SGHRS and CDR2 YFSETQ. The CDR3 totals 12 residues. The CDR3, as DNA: TGCGCCAGCAGCTTGGATATCTACGAGCAGTACTTC. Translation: CASSLDIYEQYF.

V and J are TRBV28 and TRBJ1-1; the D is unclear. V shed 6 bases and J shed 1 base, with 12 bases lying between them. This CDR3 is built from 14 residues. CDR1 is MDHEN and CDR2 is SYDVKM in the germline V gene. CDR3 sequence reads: CASSPSRGNTEAFF. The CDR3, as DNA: TGTGCCAGCAGCCCTAGTAGAGGGAACACTGAAGCTTTCTTT.

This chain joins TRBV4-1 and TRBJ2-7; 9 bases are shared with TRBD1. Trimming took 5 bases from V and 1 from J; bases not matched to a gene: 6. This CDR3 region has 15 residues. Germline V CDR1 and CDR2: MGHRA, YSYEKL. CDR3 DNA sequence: TGCGCCAGCAGCGACCGGGACAGGGATTCCTACGAGCAGTACTTC. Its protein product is CASSDRDRDSYEQYF.